Below, 29 T cell receptor beta chains from the same sample are listed, as sequenced in a study of PD-L1 blockade in urothelial cancer. Time point given: pretreatment peripheral blood. TCRdb keeps only in-frame clones here, not all; method: immunoSEQ multiplex PCR. The sample yields 70,000 to 100,000 clones, roughly 84% seen once. Source: PBMCs, taken around atezolizumab (anti-PD-L1) treatment. The receptors derive from a man between 60 and 75 years old with urothelial cancer.

The rearrangement uses TRBV7-6 and TRBJ2-2, with D perhaps matching TRBD2 (5 bases). Per germline, CDR1 SGHVS and CDR2 FNYEAQ. V was cut by 3 bases and J by 4 bases, with 9 bases left in between. The CDR3 contains 14 residues. The CDR3 DNA follows: TGTGCCAGCAGCTTGAGCGGAACCACCGGGGAGCTGTTTTTT. This sequence encodes CASSLSGTTGELFF.

The chain employs TRBV28 and TRBJ1-5; the match to TRBD1 covers 9 bases. This CDR3 has 17 residues. J was trimmed by 1 base and V by 5 bases; bases with no gene match: 9. Germline lookup yields CDR1 MDHEN and CDR2 SYDVKM. CDR3 bases: TGTGCCAGCAGTCCGGGACAGGGCCGAGGGAGCAATCAGCCCCAGCATTTT. This sequence encodes CASSPGQGRGSNQPQHF.

The CDR3 loop is CSGSASGGRTEAFF. DNA for the CDR3: TGCAGCGGTTCTGCCTCAGGGGGGCGAACTGAAGCTTTCTTT. The genes are TRBV29-1 and TRBJ1-1; 7 bases line up with TRBD1. The CDR3 consists of 14 residues. V was clipped by 7 bases and J by 5 bases; unmatched bases: 13. Germline V gene data show CDR1 as SQVTM and CDR2 as ANQGSEA.

The chain carries TRBV12-1 and TRBJ2-7; the D call of TRBD2 is as the table states it, not checked on the DNA. TRBV12-1 is shown as a pseudogene. The CDR3 loop spans 13 amino acids. The CDR3 here is CASSVAGIDEQYF. The CDR3 DNA sequence: TGTGCCAGCAGCGTAGCGGGAATCGACGAGCAGTACTTC.

This chain links TRBV5-6 with TRBJ1-2; no clear D gene. Germline V CDR1 and CDR2: SGHDT, YYEEEE. The V and J ends lost 4 bases and 2 bases respectively, with 9 bases between them. This CDR3 has 13 amino acids. The CDR3 coding sequence is TGTGCCAGCAGCCTTACTACCAACTATGGCTACACCTTC. It codes for CASSLTTNYGYTF.

The chain has TRBV5-3 and TRBJ1-1, with 8 bases lining up with TRBD1. TRBV5-3 is marked as an open reading frame, function uncertain. The CDR3 is 15 residues long. V was clipped by 4 bases and J by 4 bases; unmatched bases: 9. The CDR3 here is CARSPGGAVCTEAFF. CDR3 coding DNA: TGTGCCAGAAGCCCAGGGGGCGCGGTATGCACTGAAGCTTTCTTT.

The gene calls are TRBV10-3 and TRBJ1-3; D unclear. The CDR3 has 12 residues. Deletions cut 6 bases from V and 4 bases from J, with 7 bases between. Per germline, CDR1 ENHRY and CDR2 SYGVKD. Here the CDR3 DNA reads TGTGCCATCAGCCGGGGAGGAAACACCATATATTTT. Protein: CAISRGGNTIYF.

V gene TRBV5-1 combines with J gene TRBJ1-1; 8 bases line up with TRBD1. The CDR3 covers 15 residues. Looked up from germline, CDR1 is SGHRS and CDR2 is YFSETQ. The V and J ends lost 4 bases and 5 bases, in that order; junction bases with no gene match: 10. The CDR3 DNA reads TGCGCCAGCAGCCCCCAGGGGGCGCAAGATACTGAAGCTTTCTTT. Its protein is CASSPQGAQDTEAFF.

On this clone itself: The same CDR3 also results from other DNA sequences found in this sample. The CDR3 nucleotides are TGTGCCAGCAGTGAACAGTTGAACACTGAAGCTTTCTTT. This encodes CASSEQLNTEAFF. The chain uses TRBV2 and TRBJ1-1; D remains unclear. This CDR3 has 13 residues. V gave up 2 bases and J gave up 0 bases, with 4 bases separating them. Germline loops: CDR1 SNHLY, CDR2 FYNNEI.

The rearrangement links TRBV7-2 to TRBJ1-2, with 8 bases identical to TRBD1. There are 18 residues in the CDR3. The germline CDR1 and CDR2 sequences are SGHTA and FQGNSA. V gave up 0 bases and J gave up 1 base; unmatched junction bases: 10. The DNA for the CDR3 is TGTGCCAGCAGCTTAGCCCAAACCGGGACAGGAAGTAACTATGGCTACACCTTC. Its protein product is CASSLAQTGTGSNYGYTF.

The gene calls are TRBV6-5 and TRBJ2-3, with a tentative D call TRBD2 (6 bases). The CDR3 runs to 14 residues. Trimming left V 0 bases short and J 3 bases short, with 7 bases between. Germline V gene lookup returns CDR1 MNHEY and CDR2 SVGAGI. CDR3: CASSYSGGTDTQYF. Here the CDR3 DNA reads TGTGCCAGCAGTTACTCTGGGGGGACAGATACGCAGTATTTT.

V and J are TRBV11-2 and TRBJ2-1; TRBD2 matches at 10 bases. The CDR3 loop spans 16 amino acids. The V gene end was trimmed by 0 bases and the J gene end by 5 bases; junction bases not matched to a gene: 4. The germline V gene encodes CDR1 SGHAT and CDR2 FQNNGV. The CDR3 loop is CASSLEVLAGHNEQFF. CDR3 sequence (DNA): TGTGCCAGCAGCTTAGAGGTACTAGCGGGACACAATGAGCAGTTCTTC.

The chain recombines TRBV6-5 with TRBJ1-6; TRBD1 aligns across 10 bases. The CDR3 runs 15 residues. Trimming removed 6 bases from V and 7 bases from J; junction bases left unmatched: 6. Germline assignment: CDR1 MNHEY and CDR2 SVGAGI. CDR3 loop: CASSPGTGVNSPLHF. The DNA of the CDR3 is TGTGCCAGCAGCCCCGGGACAGGGGTGAATTCACCCCTCCACTTT.

V and J are TRBV6-5 and TRBJ1-1; no firm D call. The germline V gene encodes CDR1 MNHEY and CDR2 SVGAGI. With 6 bases removed from V and 4 bases from J, the gap between germline ends came to 9 bases. The length of the CDR3 is 12 residues. The CDR3 is CASRTKSTEAFF. In nucleotides, the CDR3 is TGTGCCAGCAGGACAAAATCCACTGAAGCTTTCTTT.

This chain links TRBV6-6 with TRBJ2-2, with D perhaps TRBD2 (6 bases). Trimming left V 4 bases short and J 0 bases short, with 12 bases between. CDR1 is MNHNY, CDR2 SVGAGI, per germline (reference sequence). The CDR3 length is 16 residues. The CDR3 spells CASSSGWGANTGELFF. As DNA, the CDR3 is TGTGCCAGCAGTTCCGGATGGGGGGCGAACACCGGGGAGCTGTTTTTT.

The rearrangement joins TRBV21-1 to TRBJ2-1; the DNA was not used to check the table's D call, TRBD1. TRBV21-1 is labeled a pseudogene. CDR3 length: 13 amino acids. Here the CDR3 DNA reads TGTGCCAGCAGCAAAGTTTCAGTAAATGAGCAGTTCTTC. It is translated as CASSKVSVNEQFF.

The chain combines TRBV5-5 with TRBJ1-2; maybe TRBD1 (5 bases). Germline V gene lookup returns CDR1 SGHKS and CDR2 YYEKEE (reference sequence). The CDR3 length is 18 residues. The ends were cut back, 0 bases at V and 3 bases at J, with 21 bases in the middle. The CDR3 DNA reads TGTGCCAGCAGCTTGGCGGAGGGACCCAGACTCAAGTACTATGGCTACACCTTC. It encodes CASSLAEGPRLKYYGYTF.

V gene TRBV5-1 combines with J gene TRBJ2-6; 11 bases align to TRBD1. Germline values: CDR1 SGHRS, CDR2 YFSETQ. J was trimmed by 1 base and V by 4 bases; bases with no gene match: 13. The CDR3 is 20 amino acids. The CDR3 spells CASSQRTGGIFLSGANVLTF. The CDR3 DNA reads as TGCGCCAGCAGCCAACGGACAGGGGGCATTTTTTTGTCTGGGGCCAACGTCCTGACTTTC. The full variable domain, with the rest looked up from reference TRBV5-1 and TRBJ2-6, is KAGVTQTPRYLIKTRGQQVTLSCSPISGHRSVSWYQQTPGQGLQFLFEYFSETQRNKGNFPGRFSGRQFSNSRSEMNVSTLELGDSALYLCASSQRTGGIFLSGANVLTFGAGSRLTVL.

The chain is built from TRBV13 and TRBJ2-3; tentatively, D is TRBD1 (5 bases). Germline V lookup: CDR1 PRHDT, CDR2 FYEKMQ (reference sequence). This CDR3 region has 16 residues. Trimming took 0 bases from V and 4 from J, leaving 14 bases between them. CDR3 coding DNA: TGTGCCAGCAGCTTAGGGGCCAAGGGGTGGGCAGATACGCAGTATTTT. This translates into CASSLGAKGWADTQYF.

The CDR3 DNA reads TGTGCCAGCCGACAGGGGGTAGCGGGGTTCACCGGGGAGCTGTTTTTT. As protein: CASRQGVAGFTGELFF. The V and J genes are TRBV27 and TRBJ2-2; D might be TRBD1 (9 bases). CDR1 is MNHEY, CDR2 SMNVEV, per germline (reference sequence). Between the trimmed V and J ends, which lost 8 bases and 4 bases, there was a span of 20 bases. This CDR3 is built from 16 residues.

V usage is TRBV5-1 and J usage is TRBJ2-3, with 8 nucleotides matching TRBD2. V lost 4 bases, J lost 0 bases, and 13 bases stayed unmatched. In germline, CDR1 is SGHRS, CDR2 YFSETQ. This CDR3 region has 18 residues. CDR3 DNA: TGCGCCAGCAGCCTAAACGTCCTTAGCGGGGTCAGCACAGATACGCAGTATTTT. Amino acid sequence: CASSLNVLSGVSTDTQYF.

The rearrangement joins TRBV5-4 to TRBJ2-2; D may be TRBD1 (5 bases). Trimming took off 0 bases at V and 4 bases at J, with 16 bases between the two ends. The germline gives CDR1 SGHNT, CDR2 YYREEE (reference sequence). The CDR3 consists of 17 residues. The CDR3, as DNA: TGTGCCAGCAGCTTGGGGGGCCATATTGTGGGCACCGGGGAGCTGTTTTTT. This gives the protein CASSLGGHIVGTGELFF.

This chain links TRBV4-1 with TRBJ2-7, with 9 bases aligning to TRBD1. This CDR3 is 17 amino acids long. The junction had 8 bases not matched to a gene; V was cut back by 2 bases and J by 0 bases. Germline lookup yields CDR1 MGHRA and CDR2 YSYEKL. The chain's CDR3 is CASSQHGQGLNSYEQYF. CDR3 sequence (DNA): TGCGCCAGCAGCCAACACGGACAGGGGCTAAACTCCTACGAGCAGTACTTC.

The J gene is TRBJ2-7, the V gene TRBV7-6, with 7 bases identical to TRBD1. J gave up 5 bases and V 6 bases, and 4 bases lay outside the gene matches. Per the germline V gene, CDR1 is SGHVS and CDR2 is FNYEAQ. The CDR3 loop spans 12 amino acids. CDR3 protein: CASSSGGHEQYF. CDR3 nucleotides: TGTGCCAGCAGTTCAGGGGGTCACGAGCAGTACTTC.

The rearrangement links TRBV6-5 to TRBJ1-2; tentative D call: TRBD1 (6 bases). This CDR3 comprises 13 residues. The germline V and J ends were trimmed by 2 bases and 3 bases, with 7 bases remaining between them. The germline CDR1 and CDR2 sequences are MNHEY and SVGAGI. The CDR3 loop is CASSYTGYYGYTF. The CDR3 nucleotides are TGTGCCAGCAGTTACACAGGGTACTATGGCTACACCTTC.

CDR3 DNA: TGTGCCAGCAGTTACGGGGACAGGGGTAATGAGCAGTTCTTC. Protein sequence: CASSYGDRGNEQFF. The chain carries TRBV6-5 and TRBJ2-1, with 10 nucleotides matching TRBD1. The V and J ends lost 2 bases and 7 bases, in that order; junction bases with no gene match: 2. CDR1 and CDR2 (germline): MNHEY, SVGAGI. The CDR3 length is 14 residues.

The rearrangement joins TRBV4-2 to TRBJ2-3; TRBD2 matches at 7 bases. The V segment lost 3 bases and the J segment 3 bases; nucleotides outside the gene matches: 6. Germline values: CDR1 LGHNA, CDR2 YNFKEQ. The CDR3 loop spans 15 amino acids. The CDR3 region is CASSQDGGGTDTQYF. CDR3 bases: TGTGCCAGCAGCCAGGACGGGGGAGGGACAGATACGCAGTATTTT.

The rearrangement links TRBV5-1 to TRBJ1-4; TRBD1 matches at 11 bases. This CDR3 spans 15 amino acids. V lost 3 bases and J lost 8; bases outside the gene matches: 6. Germline-derived CDR1 and CDR2 are SGHRS and YFSETQ. The CDR3 region is CASSSGQGANEKLFF. DNA for the CDR3: TGCGCCAGCAGCTCTGGACAGGGGGCAAACGAAAAACTGTTTTTT.

The rearrangement links TRBV6-5 to TRBJ2-7; TRBD1 matches at 9 bases. Germline CDR1 reads MNHEY; CDR2 reads SVGAGI. V lost 5 bases, J lost 4 bases, and 9 bases stayed unmatched. CDR3 size: 15 residues. CDR3 coding DNA: TGTGCCAGCAGTAAGCTCCGGGACAGGGAATACGAGCAGTACTTC. Amino acids: CASSKLRDREYEQYF.